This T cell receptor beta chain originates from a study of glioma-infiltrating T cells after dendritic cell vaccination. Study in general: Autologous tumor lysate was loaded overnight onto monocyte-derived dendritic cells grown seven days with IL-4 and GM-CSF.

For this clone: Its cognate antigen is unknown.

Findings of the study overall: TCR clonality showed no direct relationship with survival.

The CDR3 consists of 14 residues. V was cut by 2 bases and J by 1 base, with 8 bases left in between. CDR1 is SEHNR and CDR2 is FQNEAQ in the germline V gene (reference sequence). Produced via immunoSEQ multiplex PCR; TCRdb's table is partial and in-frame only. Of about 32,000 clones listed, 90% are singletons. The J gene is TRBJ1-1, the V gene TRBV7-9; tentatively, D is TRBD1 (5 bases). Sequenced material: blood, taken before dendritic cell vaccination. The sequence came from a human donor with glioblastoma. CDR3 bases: TGTGCCAGCAGCTTATCTCAGGGGAACACTGAAGCTTTCTTT. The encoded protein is CASSLSQGNTEAFF.